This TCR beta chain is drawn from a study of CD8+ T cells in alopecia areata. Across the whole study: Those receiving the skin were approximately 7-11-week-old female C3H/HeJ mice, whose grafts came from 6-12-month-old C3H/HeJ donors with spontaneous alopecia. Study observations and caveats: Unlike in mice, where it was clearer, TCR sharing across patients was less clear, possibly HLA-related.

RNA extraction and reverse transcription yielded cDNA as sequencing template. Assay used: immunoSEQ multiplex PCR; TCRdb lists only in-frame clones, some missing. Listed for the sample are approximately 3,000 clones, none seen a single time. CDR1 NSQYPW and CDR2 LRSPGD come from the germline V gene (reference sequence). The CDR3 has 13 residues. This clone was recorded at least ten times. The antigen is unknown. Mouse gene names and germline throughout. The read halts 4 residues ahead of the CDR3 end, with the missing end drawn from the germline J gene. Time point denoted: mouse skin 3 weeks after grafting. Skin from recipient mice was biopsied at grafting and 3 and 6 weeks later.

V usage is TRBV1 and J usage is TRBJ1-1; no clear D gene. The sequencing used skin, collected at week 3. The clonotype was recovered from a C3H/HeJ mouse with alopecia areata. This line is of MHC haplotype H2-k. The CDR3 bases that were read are TGCACCTGCAGTGCAGATAGACATACA. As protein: CTCSADRHT. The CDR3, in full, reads CTCSADRHTEVFF. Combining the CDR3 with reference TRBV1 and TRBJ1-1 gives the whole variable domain VTLLEQNPRWRLVPRGQAVNLRCILKNSQYPWMSWYQQDLQKQLQWLFTLRSPGDKEVKSLPGADYLATRVTDTELRLQVANMSQGRTLYCTCSADRHTEVFFGKGTRLTVV.